The next 6 T cell receptor beta chains were all read from a single sample in a study of T-cell memory formation after mild COVID-19. TCRdb re-called the 5' RACE reads with MiXCR, one entry per CDR3 protein. The sample consists of 350,000 to 500,000 distinct CDR3 sequences, under 20% of them appearing once. The specimen was PBMCs or a T cell subset sorted from them (not recorded which). The receptors were gathered from a man younger than 35 who had mild COVID-19 (a few samples of this study predate the infection). Cell type and time point are not known.

This chain uses TRBV4-1 with TRBJ1-2; 9 bases are a match to TRBD1. V was clipped by 1 base and J by 8 bases; unmatched bases: 5. CDR3 length: 14 residues. The germline gives CDR1 MGHRA, CDR2 YSYEKL. The CDR3 DNA reads as TGCGCCAGCAGCCAAGGCGCCGGGACAGGGGGCTACACCTTC. It encodes CASSQGAGTGGYTF.

This rearrangement joins TRBV11-2 to TRBJ2-1; D not resolved. The CDR3 runs 12 residues. CDR1 SGHAT and CDR2 FQNNGV come from the germline V gene. The V end was cut by 3 bases, the J end by 5 bases, with 5 bases between. This CDR3 reads CASSFRHNEQFF. As DNA, the CDR3 is TGTGCCAGCAGCTTCAGGCACAATGAGCAGTTCTTC. The full variable domain, in which reference TRBV11-2 and TRBJ2-1 provide the parts outside the CDR3, is EAGVAQSPRYKIIEKRQSVAFWCNPISGHATLYWYQQILGQGPKLLIQFQNNGVVDDSQLPKDRFSAERLKGVDSTLKIQPAKLEDSAVYLCASSFRHNEQFFGPGTRLTVL.

This chain links TRBV3-1 with TRBJ1-2; 7 bases line up with TRBD1. This CDR3 region has 13 residues. The junction had 5 bases not matched to a gene; V was cut back by 4 bases and J by 6 bases. The germline CDR1 and CDR2 sequences are LGHDT and YNNKEL (reference sequence). CDR3 sequence: CASSLTGENGYTF. The CDR3, as DNA: TGTGCCAGCAGCCTAACAGGGGAGAATGGCTACACCTTC.

In its sample, this clonotype was seen many times. The CDR3 loop reads CASRTGTGVNSPLHF. As DNA, the CDR3 is TGTGCCAGCCGTACCGGGACAGGGGTTAATTCACCCCTCCACTTT. V gene TRBV12-3 or TRBV12-4 combines with J gene TRBJ1-6; 10 bases line up with TRBD1. J lost 6 bases, V lost 8 bases, and 7 bases had no gene match. This CDR3 has 15 amino acids.

The rearrangement joins TRBV6-5 to TRBJ1-1, with a possible D match to TRBD1 (6 bases). The V end was cut by 6 bases, the J end by 7 bases, with 12 bases between. CDR1 and CDR2 (germline): MNHEY, SVGAGI. The CDR3 is made up of 12 amino acids. CDR3 loop: CASSPGQLEAFF. Written as DNA, the CDR3 is TGTGCCAGCAGCCCCGGACAGCTTGAAGCTTTCTTT.

This chain connects TRBV2 to TRBJ2-1; 9 nucleotides line up with TRBD2. In germline, CDR1 is SNHLY, CDR2 FYNNEI. V shed 4 bases and J 3 bases; nucleotides not matched to a gene: 7. This CDR3 spans 16 amino acids. In DNA, the CDR3 is TGTGCCAGCAGTGGGGCGCTAGCGGGGAACTACAATGAGCAGTTCTTC. This sequence encodes CASSGALAGNYNEQFF.